The entry below describes one T cell receptor beta chain. None of the donors, who were healthy HIV-negative adults, had recently had acute infections or vaccinations. CD4+ cells were split into CD45RA+ naive and CD45RA-negative memory subsets. The source of the sample is a study of shared clonotypes between healthy human individuals. The assay was immunoSEQ multiplex PCR, and TCRdb's table has in-frame clones only and misses some. The table has millions of clones, approximately 93% seen once. The germline V gene encodes CDR1 MDHEN and CDR2 SYDVKM. Trimming took off 6 bases at V and 2 bases at J, with 17 bases between the two ends. CDR3 size: 15 residues.

The gene calls are TRBV28 and TRBJ2-7; D is possibly TRBD2 (5 bases). Input material: naive CD4+ T cells from PBMCs. The subset was: CD45RA+ positively selected. This clonotype originated in a young man in good health. Some clones in this sample may be carry-over from other donors' samples. CDR3 sequence reads: CASSQKPREPYEQYF. CDR3 coding DNA: TGTGCCAGCAGCCAAAAGCCCCGGGAACCCTACGAGCAGTACTTC.